This T cell receptor beta chain appears in the sequencing data of a study of patients and donors after allogeneic stem cell transplantation. This clonotype was observed many times. One entry per CDR3 protein results from TCRdb running MiXCR on the RT-PCR reads. The sample shows about 410,000 distinct CDR3 sequences, roughly 17% of them seen only once. The CDR3 covers 12 residues. The germline V and J ends were trimmed by 4 bases and 10 bases, with 11 bases remaining between them. Sequenced: blood, either unsorted or a sorted T cell fraction (not recorded which). This sequence originates from a human donor who was either an allogeneic HSCT recipient or a stem cell or donor lymphocyte infusion donor (not recorded which). It is not recorded whose cells these are; they may come from a transplant donor. V usage is TRBV12-3 or TRBV12-4 and J usage is TRBJ2-1, with D unclear. DNA of the CDR3: TGTGCCAGCAGTTGGCCGGAGAGGGAGCAGTTCTTC. Translation: CASSWPEREQFF.